This T cell receptor (beta chain) was sequenced for a study of TIL therapy for anti-PD-1-resistant metastatic lung cancer. Overall study results and limits: Treatment-naive, never-smoker and oncogene-addicted patients were overrepresented in this highly selected cohort.

Germline CDR1 LNHNV, CDR2 YYDKDF (reference sequence). The length of the CDR3 is 14 residues. Trimming cost V 4 bases and J 3 bases, with 9 bases left between them. Sequencing used immunoSEQ v3. Assay used: immunoSEQ multiplex PCR; TCRdb lists only in-frame clones, some missing. The data hold tens of thousands of clones, with 65% to 80% observed a single time. Noted time point: pre-treatment sample, taken before nivolumab and TIL therapy. As concerns this clone: Its antigen is undetermined.

Sequenced here: blood, sampled at baseline. The clonotype was recovered from a woman between 30 and 79 years old with non-small cell lung cancer. The chain employs TRBV15 and TRBJ2-2, with a possible D match to TRBD1 (6 bases). The CDR3 DNA sequence: TGTGCCACCAGCAAACAGGGCGACACCGGGGAGCTGTTTTTT. Translated, it gives CATSKQGDTGELFF.